This T cell receptor (beta chain) came from a study of T cell responses to AZD1222 COVID-19 vaccine. Study findings and constraints: Females made up more of the donors, who were largely white British, and clonal diversity may have come out too low.

Turning to this clone: Its antigen is still unknown.

The germline CDR1 and CDR2 sequences are SGHDN and FVKESK. The CDR3 contains 14 residues. After removal of 5 bases from V and 5 bases from J, the junction contained 4 bases not matched to a gene. The method was immunoSEQ multiplex PCR; TCRdb's version includes in-frame clones alone and lacks a portion of them. This repertoire shows roughly 150,000 clones, 75% to 90% found once; its top ten account for 8%. The sequencing used peripheral blood, collected on day 0 of AZD1222 vaccination. This TCR came from an adult in good health. The V gene is TRBV14, the J gene TRBJ2-5; 11 nucleotides agree with TRBD2. In nucleotides, the CDR3 is TGTGCCAGCAGCTATATAGCGGGAGGGGAGACCCAGTACTTC. Its protein product is CASSYIAGGETQYF.